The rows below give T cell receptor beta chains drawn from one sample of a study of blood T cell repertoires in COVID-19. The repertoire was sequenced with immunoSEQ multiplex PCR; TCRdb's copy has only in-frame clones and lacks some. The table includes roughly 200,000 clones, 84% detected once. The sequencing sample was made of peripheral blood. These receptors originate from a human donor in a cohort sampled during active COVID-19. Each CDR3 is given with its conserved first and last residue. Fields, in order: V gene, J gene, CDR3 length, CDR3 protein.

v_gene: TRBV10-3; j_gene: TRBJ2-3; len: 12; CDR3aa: CAISRATDTQYF
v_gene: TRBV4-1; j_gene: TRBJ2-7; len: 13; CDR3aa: CASSQDQGYEQYF
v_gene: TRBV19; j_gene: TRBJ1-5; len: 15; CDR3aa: CASSTGQLSNQPQHF
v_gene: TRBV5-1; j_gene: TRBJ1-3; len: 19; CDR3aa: CASTFSSDRGVSAGNTIYF
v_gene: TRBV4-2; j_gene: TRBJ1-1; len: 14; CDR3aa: CASRTTGMNTEAFF
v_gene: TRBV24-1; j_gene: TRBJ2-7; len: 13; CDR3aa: CATSDLGDYEQYF
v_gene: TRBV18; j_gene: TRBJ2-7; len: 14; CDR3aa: CASSQRQGAYEQYF
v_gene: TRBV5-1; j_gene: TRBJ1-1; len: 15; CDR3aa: CASSLVVVGDTEAFF
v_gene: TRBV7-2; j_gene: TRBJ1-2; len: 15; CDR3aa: CASTPGGGINYGYTF
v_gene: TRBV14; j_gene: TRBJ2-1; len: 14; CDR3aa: CASSWSGRANEQFF
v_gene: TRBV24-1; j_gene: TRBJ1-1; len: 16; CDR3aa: CATSDWSRGLNTEAFF
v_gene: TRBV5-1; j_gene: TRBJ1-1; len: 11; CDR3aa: CASSLGQLAFF
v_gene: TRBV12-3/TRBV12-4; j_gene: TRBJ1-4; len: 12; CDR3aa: CASRNRDEKLFF
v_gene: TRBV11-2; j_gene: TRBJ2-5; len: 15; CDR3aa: CASSFVGTIQETQYF
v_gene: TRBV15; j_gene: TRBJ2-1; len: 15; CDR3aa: CATSMGGSGYNEQFF
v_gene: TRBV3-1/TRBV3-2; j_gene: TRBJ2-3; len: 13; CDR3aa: CASSLTLADTQYF
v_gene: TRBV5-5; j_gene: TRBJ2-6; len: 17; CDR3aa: CASSLAGPYSGANVLTF
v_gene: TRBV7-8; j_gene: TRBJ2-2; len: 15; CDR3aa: CASSPKPGTAGELFF
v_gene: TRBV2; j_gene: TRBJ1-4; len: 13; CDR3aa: CASSGPGGEKLFF
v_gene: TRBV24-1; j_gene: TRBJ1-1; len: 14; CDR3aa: CATSEGRMNTEAFF
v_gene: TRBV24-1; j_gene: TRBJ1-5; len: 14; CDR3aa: CATSEMGQGQPQHF
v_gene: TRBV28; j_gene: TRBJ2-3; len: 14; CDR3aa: CASSLRRAQDTQYF
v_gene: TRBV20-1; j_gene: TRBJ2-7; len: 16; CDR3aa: CSASWTSGRVSYEQYF
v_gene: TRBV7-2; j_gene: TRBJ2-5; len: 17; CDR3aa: CASRGGGTSGRRETQYF
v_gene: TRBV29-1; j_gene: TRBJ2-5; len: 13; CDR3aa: CSVRREGQETQYF
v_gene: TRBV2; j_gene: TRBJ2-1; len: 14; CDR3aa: CASNGQGSYNEQFF
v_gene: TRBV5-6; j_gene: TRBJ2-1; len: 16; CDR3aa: CASSLEIGSWFNEQFF
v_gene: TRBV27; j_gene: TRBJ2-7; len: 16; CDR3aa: CASSSQAGAGGDEQYF
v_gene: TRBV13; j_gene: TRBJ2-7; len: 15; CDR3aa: CASSPLDRPPYEQYF
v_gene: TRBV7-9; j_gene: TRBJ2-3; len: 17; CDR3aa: CASSLSLGGGSTDTQYF
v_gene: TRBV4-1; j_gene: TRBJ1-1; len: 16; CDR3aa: CASSQAKGTGETEAFF